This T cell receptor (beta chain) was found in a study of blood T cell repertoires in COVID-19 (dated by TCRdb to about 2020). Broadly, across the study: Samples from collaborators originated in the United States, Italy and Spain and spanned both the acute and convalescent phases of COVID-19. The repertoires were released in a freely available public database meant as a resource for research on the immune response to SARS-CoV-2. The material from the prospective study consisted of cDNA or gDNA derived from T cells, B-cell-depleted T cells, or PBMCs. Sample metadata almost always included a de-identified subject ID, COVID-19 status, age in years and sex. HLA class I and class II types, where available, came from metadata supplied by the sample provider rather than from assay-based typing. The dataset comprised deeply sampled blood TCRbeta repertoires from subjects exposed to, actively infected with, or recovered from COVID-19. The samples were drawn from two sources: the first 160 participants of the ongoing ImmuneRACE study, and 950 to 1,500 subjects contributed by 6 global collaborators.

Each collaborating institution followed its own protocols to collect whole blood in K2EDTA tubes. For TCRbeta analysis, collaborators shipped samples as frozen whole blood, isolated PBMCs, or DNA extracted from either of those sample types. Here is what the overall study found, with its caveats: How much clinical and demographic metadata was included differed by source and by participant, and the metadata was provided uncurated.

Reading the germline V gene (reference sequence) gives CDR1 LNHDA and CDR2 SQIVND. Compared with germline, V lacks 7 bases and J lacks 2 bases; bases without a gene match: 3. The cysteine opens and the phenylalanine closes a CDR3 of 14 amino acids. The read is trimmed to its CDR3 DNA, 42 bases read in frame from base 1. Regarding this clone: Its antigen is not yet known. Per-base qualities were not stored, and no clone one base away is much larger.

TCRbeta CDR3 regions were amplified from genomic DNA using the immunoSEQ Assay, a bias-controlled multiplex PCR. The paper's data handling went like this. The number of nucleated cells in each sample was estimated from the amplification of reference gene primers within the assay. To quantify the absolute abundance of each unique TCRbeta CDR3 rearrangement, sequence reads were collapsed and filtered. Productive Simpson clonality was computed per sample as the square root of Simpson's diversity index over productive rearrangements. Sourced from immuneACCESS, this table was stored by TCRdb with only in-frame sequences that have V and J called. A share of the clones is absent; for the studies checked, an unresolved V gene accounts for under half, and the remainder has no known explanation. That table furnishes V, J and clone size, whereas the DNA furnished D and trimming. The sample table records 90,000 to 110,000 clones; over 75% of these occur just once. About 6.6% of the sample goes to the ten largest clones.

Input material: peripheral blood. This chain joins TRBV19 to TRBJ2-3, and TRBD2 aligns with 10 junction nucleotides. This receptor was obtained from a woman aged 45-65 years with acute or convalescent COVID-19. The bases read TGTGCCAGTACACTAGCGGGGTCCACAGATACGCAGTATTTT. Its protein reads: CASTLAGSTDTQYF. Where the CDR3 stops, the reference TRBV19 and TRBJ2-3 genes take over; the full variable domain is DGGITQSPKYLFRKEGQNVTLSCEQNLNHDAMYWYRQDPGQGLRLIYYSQIVNDFQKGDIAEGYSVSREKKESFPLTVTSAQKNPTAFYLCASTLAGSTDTQYFGPGTRLTVL.